This T cell receptor (beta chain) is from a study of blood T cell repertoires in COVID-19. Study in general: There were acute and convalescent COVID-19 samples, and they came from the United States, Italy and Spain. PBMCs, B-cell-depleted T cells, or T cells were the source of the cDNA or gDNA that made up the material.

Under the authors' procedure: The assay estimated nucleated cells by amplifying reference gene primers. Method: immunoSEQ multiplex PCR; TCRdb's copy keeps in-frame clones and lacks some. V and J calls and clone size are copied from that table; D and trimming were computed from the DNA. The top ten hold about 3.2% of the sample, which has about 140,000 clones, 85% seen once. Germline values: CDR1 SGHTS, CDR2 YDEGEE. CDR3 length: 15 residues. The V and J ends lost 2 bases and 4 bases, in that order; junction bases with no gene match: 9. The chain carries TRBV5-8 and TRBJ2-7; 7 bases align to TRBD2. Sequencing was carried out using peripheral blood. This sequence was found in a man aged 50 to 59 with acute or convalescent COVID-19. The CDR3 sequence: CASSLGLREPYEQYF. Here the CDR3 DNA reads TGTGCCAGCAGCTTAGGTTTGCGGGAGCCATACGAGCAGTACTTC.